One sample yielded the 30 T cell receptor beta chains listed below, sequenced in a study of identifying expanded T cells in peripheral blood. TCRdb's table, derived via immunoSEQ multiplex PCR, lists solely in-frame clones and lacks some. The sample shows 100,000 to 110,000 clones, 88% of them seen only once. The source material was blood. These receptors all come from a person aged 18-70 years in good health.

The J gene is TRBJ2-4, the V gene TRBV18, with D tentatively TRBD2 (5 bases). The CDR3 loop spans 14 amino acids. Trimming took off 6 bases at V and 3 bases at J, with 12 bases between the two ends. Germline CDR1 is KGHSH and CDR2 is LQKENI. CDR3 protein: CASSPSPYKNIQYF. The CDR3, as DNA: TGTGCCAGCTCGCCTAGCCCGTACAAAAACATTCAGTACTTC.

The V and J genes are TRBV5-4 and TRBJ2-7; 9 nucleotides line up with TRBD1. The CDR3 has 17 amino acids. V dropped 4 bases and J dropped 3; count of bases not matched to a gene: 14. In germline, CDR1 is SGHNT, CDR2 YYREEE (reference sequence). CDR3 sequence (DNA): TGTGCCAGCAGCGTCAGAGAGGGCGGGACAGGGCTCTACGAGCAGTACTTC. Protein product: CASSVREGGTGLYEQYF.

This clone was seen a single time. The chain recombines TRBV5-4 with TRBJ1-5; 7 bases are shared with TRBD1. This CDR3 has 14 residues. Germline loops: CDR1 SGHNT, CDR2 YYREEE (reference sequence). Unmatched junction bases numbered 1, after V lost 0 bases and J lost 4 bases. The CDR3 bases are TGTGCCAGCAGCTTGGACAGGGGTAATCAGCCCCAGCATTTT. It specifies CASSLDRGNQPQHF.

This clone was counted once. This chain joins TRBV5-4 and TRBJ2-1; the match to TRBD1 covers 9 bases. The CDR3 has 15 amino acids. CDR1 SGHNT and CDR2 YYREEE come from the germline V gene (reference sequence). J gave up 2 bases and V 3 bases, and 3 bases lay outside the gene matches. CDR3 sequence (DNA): TGTGCCAGCAGCTCCGGGACAGGGACCTACAATGAGCAGTTCTTC. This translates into CASSSGTGTYNEQFF.

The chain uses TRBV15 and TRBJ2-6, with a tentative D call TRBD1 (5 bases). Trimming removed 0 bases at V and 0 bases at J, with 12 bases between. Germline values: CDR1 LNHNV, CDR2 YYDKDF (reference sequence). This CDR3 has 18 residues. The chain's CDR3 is CATSREQARHSGANVLTF. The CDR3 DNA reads TGTGCCACCAGCAGAGAACAGGCCAGACACTCTGGGGCCAACGTCCTGACTTTC.

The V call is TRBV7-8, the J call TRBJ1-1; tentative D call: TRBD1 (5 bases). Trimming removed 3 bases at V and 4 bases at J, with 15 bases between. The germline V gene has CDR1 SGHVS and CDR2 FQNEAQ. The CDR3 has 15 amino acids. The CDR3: CASSFSPGGVTEAFF. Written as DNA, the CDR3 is TGTGCCAGCAGCTTCTCCCCCGGGGGGGTCACTGAAGCTTTCTTT.

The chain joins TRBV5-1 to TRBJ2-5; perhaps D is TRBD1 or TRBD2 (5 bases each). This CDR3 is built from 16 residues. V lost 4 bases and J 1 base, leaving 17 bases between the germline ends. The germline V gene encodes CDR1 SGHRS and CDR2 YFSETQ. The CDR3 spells CASSQYGEGVQETQYF. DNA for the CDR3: TGCGCCAGCAGCCAGTACGGGGAAGGGGTCCAAGAGACCCAGTACTTC.

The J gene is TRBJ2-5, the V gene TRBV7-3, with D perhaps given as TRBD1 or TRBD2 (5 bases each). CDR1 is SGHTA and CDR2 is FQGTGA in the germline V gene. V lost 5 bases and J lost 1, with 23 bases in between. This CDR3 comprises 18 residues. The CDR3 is CASSPEGDPKGRQETQYF. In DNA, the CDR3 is TGTGCCAGCAGCCCAGAGGGCGATCCGAAGGGACGCCAAGAGACCCAGTACTTC.

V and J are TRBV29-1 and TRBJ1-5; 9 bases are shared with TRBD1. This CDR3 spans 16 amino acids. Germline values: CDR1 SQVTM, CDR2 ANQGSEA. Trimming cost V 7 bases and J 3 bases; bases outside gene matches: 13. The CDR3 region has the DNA TGCAGCGATGTTTGGGACAGGGAGGGATACAATCAGCCCCAGCATTTT. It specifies CSDVWDREGYNQPQHF.

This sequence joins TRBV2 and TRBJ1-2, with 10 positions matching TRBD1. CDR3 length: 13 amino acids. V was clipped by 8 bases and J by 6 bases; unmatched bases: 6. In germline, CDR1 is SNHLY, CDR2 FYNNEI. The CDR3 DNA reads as TGTGCCAGCGGCCAGACAGGGGGCGATGGCTACACCTTC. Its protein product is CASGQTGGDGYTF.

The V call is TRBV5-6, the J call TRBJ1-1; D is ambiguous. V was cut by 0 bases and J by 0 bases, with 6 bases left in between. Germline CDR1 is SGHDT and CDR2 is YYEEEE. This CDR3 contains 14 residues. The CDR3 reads CASSLGHLNTEAFF. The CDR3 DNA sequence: TGTGCCAGCAGCTTGGGACACTTGAACACTGAAGCTTTCTTT.

The CDR3 protein is CASSTRGVSYEQYF. In DNA, the CDR3 is TGTGCCAGCAGCACCCGAGGGGTCTCCTACGAGCAGTACTTC. The chain employs TRBV11-2 and TRBJ2-7, with D perhaps assigned TRBD1 or TRBD2 (5 bases each). Germline CDR1 is SGHAT and CDR2 is FQNNGV. V lost 5 bases and J 0 bases, leaving 11 bases between the germline ends. The CDR3 length is 14 residues. The entire variable domain, with the rest obtained from reference TRBV11-2 and TRBJ2-7, is as follows: EAGVAQSPRYKIIEKRQSVAFWCNPISGHATLYWYQQILGQGPKLLIQFQNNGVVDDSQLPKDRFSAERLKGVDSTLKIQPAKLEDSAVYLCASSTRGVSYEQYFGPGTRLTVT.

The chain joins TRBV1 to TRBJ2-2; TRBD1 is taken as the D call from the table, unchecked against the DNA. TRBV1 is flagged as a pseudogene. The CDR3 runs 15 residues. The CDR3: CTSSLRQGPTGELFF. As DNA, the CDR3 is TGCACCAGCAGCCTCCGACAGGGGCCCACCGGGGAGCTGTTTTTT.

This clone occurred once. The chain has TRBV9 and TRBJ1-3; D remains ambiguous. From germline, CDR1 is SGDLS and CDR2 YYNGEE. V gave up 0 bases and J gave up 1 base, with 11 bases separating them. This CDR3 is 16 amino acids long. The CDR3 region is CASSVDLLQSGNTIYF. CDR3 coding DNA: TGTGCCAGCAGCGTAGATCTTCTCCAGTCTGGAAACACCATATATTTT.

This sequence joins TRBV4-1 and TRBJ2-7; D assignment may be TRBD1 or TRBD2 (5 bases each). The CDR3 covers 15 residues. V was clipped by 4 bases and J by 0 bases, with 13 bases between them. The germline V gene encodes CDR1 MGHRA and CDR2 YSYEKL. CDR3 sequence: CASSPRDASSYEQYF. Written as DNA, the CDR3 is TGCGCCAGCAGCCCCCGGGACGCAAGCTCCTACGAGCAGTACTTC.

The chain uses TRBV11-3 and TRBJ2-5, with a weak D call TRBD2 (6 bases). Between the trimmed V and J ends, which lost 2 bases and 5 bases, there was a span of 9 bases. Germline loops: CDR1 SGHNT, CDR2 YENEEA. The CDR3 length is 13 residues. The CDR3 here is CASSLPGVETQYF. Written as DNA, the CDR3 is TGTGCCAGCAGCTTACCGGGGGTGGAGACCCAGTACTTC. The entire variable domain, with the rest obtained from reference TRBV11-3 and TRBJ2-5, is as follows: EAGVVQSPRYKIIEKKQPVAFWCNPISGHNTLYWYLQNLGQGPELLIRYENEEAVDDSQLPKDRFSAERLKGVDSTLKIQPAELGDSAVYLCASSLPGVETQYFGPGTRLLVL.

The CDR3 DNA reads TGTGCCAGCAGTTTAAATGGCGGGAGTTACACAGATACGCAGTATTTT. Amino acid sequence: CASSLNGGSYTDTQYF. The V and J genes are TRBV27 and TRBJ2-3, with TRBD2 matching 7 bases. Trimming removed 2 bases from V and 2 bases from J; junction bases left unmatched: 7. This CDR3 region has 16 residues. The germline V gene has CDR1 MNHEY and CDR2 SMNVEV (reference sequence).

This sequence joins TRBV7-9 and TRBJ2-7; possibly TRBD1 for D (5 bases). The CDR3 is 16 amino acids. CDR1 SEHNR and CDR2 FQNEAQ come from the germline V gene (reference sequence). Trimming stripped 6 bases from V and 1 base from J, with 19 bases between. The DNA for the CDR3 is TGTGCCAGCAGTCCGAAGACAGCCCTGGGATCCTACGAGCAGTACTTC. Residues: CASSPKTALGSYEQYF. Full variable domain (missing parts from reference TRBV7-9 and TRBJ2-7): DTGVSQNPRHKITKRGQNVTFRCDPISEHNRLYWYRQTLGQGPEFLTYFQNEAQLEKSRLLSDRFSAERPKGSFSTLEIQRTEQGDSAMYLCASSPKTALGSYEQYFGPGTRLTVT.

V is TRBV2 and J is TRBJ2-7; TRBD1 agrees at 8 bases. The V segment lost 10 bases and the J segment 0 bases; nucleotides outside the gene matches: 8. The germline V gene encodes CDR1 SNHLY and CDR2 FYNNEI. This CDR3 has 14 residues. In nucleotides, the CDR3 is TGTGCCACCGTCCGGGACAGGACCTCCTACGAGCAGTACTTC. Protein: CATVRDRTSYEQYF.

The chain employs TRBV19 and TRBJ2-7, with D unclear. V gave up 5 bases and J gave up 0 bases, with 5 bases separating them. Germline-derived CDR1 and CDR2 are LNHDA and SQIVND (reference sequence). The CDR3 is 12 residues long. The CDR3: CASSWDSYEQYF. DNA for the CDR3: TGTGCCAGTAGTTGGGACTCCTACGAGCAGTACTTC.

DNA for the CDR3: TGCGCCAGCAGCTTACAACCATCGGGACAGAATAATGAAAAACTGTTTTTT. This translates into CASSLQPSGQNNEKLFF. The chain joins TRBV5-1 to TRBJ1-4; 7 nucleotides match TRBD1. There are 17 residues in the CDR3. Unmatched junction bases numbered 11, after V lost 2 bases and J lost 4 bases. Germline V gives CDR1 SGHRS, CDR2 YFSETQ.

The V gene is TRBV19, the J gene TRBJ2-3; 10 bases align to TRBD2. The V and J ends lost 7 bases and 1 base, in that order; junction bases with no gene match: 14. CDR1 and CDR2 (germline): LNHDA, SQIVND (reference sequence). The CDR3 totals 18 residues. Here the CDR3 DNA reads TGTGCCAGTACCTCCACCCATGGCCTAGCGGGAGGCACAGATACGCAGTATTTT. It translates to CASTSTHGLAGGTDTQYF.

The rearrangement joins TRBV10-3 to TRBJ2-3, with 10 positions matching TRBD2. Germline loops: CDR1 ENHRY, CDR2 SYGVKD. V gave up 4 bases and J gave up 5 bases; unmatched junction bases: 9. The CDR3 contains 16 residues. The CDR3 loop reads CAISARSGGEGDTQYF. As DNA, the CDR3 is TGTGCCATCAGTGCGAGGAGCGGGGGGGAAGGAGATACGCAGTATTTT.

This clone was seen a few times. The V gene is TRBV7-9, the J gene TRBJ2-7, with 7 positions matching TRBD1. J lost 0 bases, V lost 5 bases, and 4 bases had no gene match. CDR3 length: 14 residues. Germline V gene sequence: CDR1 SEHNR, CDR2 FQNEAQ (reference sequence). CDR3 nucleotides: TGTGCCAGCAGCGTTTGGGACAGCTCCTACGAGCAGTACTTC. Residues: CASSVWDSSYEQYF.

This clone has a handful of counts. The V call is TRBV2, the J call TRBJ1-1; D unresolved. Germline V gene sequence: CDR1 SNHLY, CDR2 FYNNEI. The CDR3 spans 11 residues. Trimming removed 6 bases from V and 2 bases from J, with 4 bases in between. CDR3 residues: CASRLNTEAFF. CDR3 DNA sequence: TGTGCCAGCAGACTAAACACTGAAGCTTTCTTT.

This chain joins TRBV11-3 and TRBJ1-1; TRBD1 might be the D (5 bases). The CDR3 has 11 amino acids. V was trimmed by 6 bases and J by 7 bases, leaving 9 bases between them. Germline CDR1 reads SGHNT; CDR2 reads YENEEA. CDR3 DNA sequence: TGTGCCAGCAGGGCAGGGAGTGAAGCTTTCTTT. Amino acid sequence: CASRAGSEAFF.

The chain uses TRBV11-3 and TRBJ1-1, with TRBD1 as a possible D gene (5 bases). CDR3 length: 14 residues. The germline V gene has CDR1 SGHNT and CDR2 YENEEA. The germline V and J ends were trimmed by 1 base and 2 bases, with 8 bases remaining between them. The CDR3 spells CASSLGQFNTEAFF. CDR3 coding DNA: TGTGCCAGCAGCTTAGGACAGTTCAACACTGAAGCTTTCTTT.

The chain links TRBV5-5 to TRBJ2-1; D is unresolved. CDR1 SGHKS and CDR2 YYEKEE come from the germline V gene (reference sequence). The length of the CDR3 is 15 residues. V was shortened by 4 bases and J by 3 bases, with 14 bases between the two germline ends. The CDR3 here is CASSHGSLNYNEQFF. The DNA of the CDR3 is TGTGCCAGCAGCCATGGGTCCTTAAACTACAATGAGCAGTTCTTC.

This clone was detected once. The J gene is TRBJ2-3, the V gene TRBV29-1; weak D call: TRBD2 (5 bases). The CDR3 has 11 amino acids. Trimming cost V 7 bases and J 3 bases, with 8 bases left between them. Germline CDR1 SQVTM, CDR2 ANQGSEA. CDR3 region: CSAEGTDTQYF. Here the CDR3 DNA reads TGCAGCGCCGAGGGTACAGATACGCAGTATTTT.

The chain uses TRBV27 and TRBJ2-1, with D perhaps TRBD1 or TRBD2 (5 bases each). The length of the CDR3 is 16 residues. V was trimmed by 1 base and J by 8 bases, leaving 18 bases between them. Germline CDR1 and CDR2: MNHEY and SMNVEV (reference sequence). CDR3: CASSLFGSGPRDEQFF. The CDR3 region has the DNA TGTGCCAGCAGTTTATTTGGGAGCGGACCCAGGGATGAGCAGTTCTTC.